This TCR beta chain was identified in a study of human T cells and chemical hapten exposure (dated by TCRdb to the early 2020s). Concerning the study at large: For sensitization, 2% DPC in acetone was applied to a roughly 2 cm by roughly 2 cm area of upper inner arm skin. Weekly therapeutic DPC doses were additionally applied to the scalp of patients throughout the roughly 24-week study period. Patch tests used Finn chambers with 0.01% DPC on the upper back, scored after 6 days by International Contact Dermatitis Research Group standards. The patient cohort, mostly female, included alopecia areata with under or over 50% scalp involvement, alopecia totalis and alopecia universalis. Libraries were pooled for sequencing, and variation in per-sample TCR yields was attributed mainly to small differences in library volumes within the pool. In alopecia patients, the study followed how the peripheral blood TCR repertoire changed in vivo over primary and secondary sensitization to diphenylcyclopropenone (DPC), a hapten. Blood samples were taken from patients before sensitization (week 0) and then at 2, 6 and about 24 weeks after DPC sensitization. Blood for TCR sequencing was provided by twenty-nine alopecia patients at one to four time points (pre-sensitization, 2, 6 and 24 weeks). Broad study findings and their caveats: DPC sensitization did not change the number of TCRs with a frequency above 1 in 1000, and there was no evidence of changes in global repertoire structure. After repeated subsampling, the strength of the expansion versus patch-test correlation and the threshold at which it became significant changed. The number of PT1 expanded TCRs positively correlated with patch test score, significant at thresholds 8, 16 and 32 but not 4. Compared with pre-sensitization or healthy control sets, expanded TCRs formed significantly more large CDR3 similarity clusters, which is consistent with antigen-driven responses. Because every patient had alopecia, a presumed autoimmune disease, the patients' immune response might differ from that of healthy individuals.

V lost 3 bases and J lost 3 bases, and the count of bases not matched to a germline gene is 2. The germline V gene encodes CDR1 KGHDR and CDR2 SFDVKD. The CDR3 sequence holds 14 residues, the cysteine and phenylalanine included. Only CDR3 DNA remains: 42 bases, in frame from the first base. Libraries came from RACE. Sequencing relied on a NextSeq 500. Library preparation attached unique molecular identifiers to individual cDNA molecules for quantitative, reproducible TCR counting. Each blood RNA sample was used to sequence both TCR alpha and TCR beta chains. In the source study's methods: Samples had a median of roughly 99,000 TCRs, with a range from about 23,224 to 750,000. The Decombinator software suite was used to annotate the V, J and CDR3 of the TCR reads. For the PS versus PT1 abundance plots, all samples were subsampled to the same number of TCRs (28,000). TCRs were defined as expanded if absent before sensitization and observed at least eight times at the 2-week time point. Through fastp at Q25 and MiXCR, TCRdb rebuilt clones from the public reads, retaining in-frame beta chains. Each entry is one CDR3 protein sequence, shown with its most common DNA and genes. TCRdb's processing, not the authors', yielded these V and J calls. In all, the sample holds roughly 96,000 distinct CDR3 sequences, and over 7.5% of those were seen once. Just over 2% of the sample lies in the top ten.

The intended sense of this specimen's time point label: patch test 2, 6 weeks after DPC sensitization. This sample's treatment or condition label indicates: therapeutic diphenylcyclopropenone sensitization with weekly scalp DPC. At each patch-test visit, blood was drawn before the patch test was applied. Patients were eligible if aged 18 to 70, diagnosed with alopecia and judged suitable for DPC therapy, and pregnant patients were excluded. Total RNA was extracted from unfractionated whole blood collected in Tempus Blood RNA tubes. This clonotype has a handful of counts. This clone's antigen is unknown. No base quality values were provided; no much bigger clone lies one nucleotide off.

The TCR originated in a woman aged 40 to 55 with alopecia areata. Some clones in this sample may be carry-over from other donors' samples. The source material was whole blood, sampled in connection with sensitization to the hapten diphenylcyclopropenone (DPC). The sequence joins TRBV24-1 to TRBJ2-7; TRBD2 matches 9 bases in the middle. In nucleotide form, the sequence is TGTGCCACCAGTGATGTGACTAGCGGCTACGAGCAGTACTTC. The translation is CATSDVTSGYEQYF.